Each of the 20 T cell receptor beta chains below was sequenced from the same sample in a study of shared clonotypes between healthy human individuals. Sequencing used immunoSEQ multiplex PCR; TCRdb keeps in-frame clones, though not all of them. The table shows 400,000 to 600,000 clones, with 95% to 96% occurring only once. Source material: naive CD4+ T cells sorted from blood. Subset indicated: CD45RA+ positively selected. The source of these receptors is a woman under 40 in good health.

This clone was detected once. DNA for the CDR3: TGTGCCAGCATGAGTCCAGCCTATGGCTACACCTTC. It is translated as CASMSPAYGYTF. This chain joins TRBV28 and TRBJ1-2; D is unresolved. V lost 7 bases, J lost 4 bases, and 10 bases lay in between. The CDR3 runs to 12 residues. In germline, CDR1 is MDHEN, CDR2 SYDVKM.

The chain couples TRBV5-1 to TRBJ1-1, with D possibly being TRBD1 (5 bases). Germline V CDR1 and CDR2: SGHRS, YFSETQ. V lost 0 bases and J lost 7, with 10 bases in between. This CDR3 is built from 13 residues. The DNA of the CDR3 is TGCGCCAGCAGCTTGGTACAGGCTGGTGAAGCTTTCTTT. Encoded protein: CASSLVQAGEAFF. The full variable domain, rest sourced from reference TRBV5-1 and TRBJ1-1, is KAGVTQTPRYLIKTRGQQVTLSCSPISGHRSVSWYQQTPGQGLQFLFEYFSETQRNKGNFPGRFSGRQFSNSRSEMNVSTLELGDSALYLCASSLVQAGEAFFGQGTRLTVV.

The sample holds one count of this clone. J is TRBJ1-5 and V is TRBV5-1, with a tentative D call TRBD1 (6 bases). The V gene lost 5 bases and the J gene lost 5 bases, with 14 bases spanning the gap. The germline gives CDR1 SGHRS, CDR2 YFSETQ. This CDR3 contains 14 residues. CDR3 sequence: CASRLEGGHQPQHF. The CDR3 region has the DNA TGCGCCAGCAGACTGGAGGGGGGGCATCAGCCCCAGCATTTT.

This chain joins TRBV21-1 and TRBJ2-2. TRBV21-1 is given as a pseudogene. The length of the CDR3 is 15 residues. In nucleotides, the CDR3 is TGTGCCAGCAGCCAGGGGACTGGAAACACCGGGGAGCTGTTTTTT. Its protein product is CASSQGTGNTGELFF.

The chain has TRBV14 and TRBJ2-1; no clear D gene. This CDR3 is built from 13 residues. CDR1 and CDR2 (germline): SGHDN, FVKESK. The V end lost 5 bases, the J end lost 9 bases, and 14 bases lay between the germline ends. CDR3 sequence: CASSEARVGEQFF. In DNA form, the CDR3 reads TGTGCCAGCAGCGAAGCTAGGGTAGGTGAGCAGTTCTTC.

This clone is a singleton in its sample. The chain carries TRBV28 and TRBJ2-7; 11 nucleotides line up with TRBD2. CDR3 size: 15 residues. Germline assignment: CDR1 MDHEN and CDR2 SYDVKM. The junction had 5 bases not matched to a gene; V was cut back by 5 bases and J by 2 bases. DNA for the CDR3: TGTGCCAGCAGTACTAGCGGGAGTGGGACCTACGAGCAGTACTTC. Translated: CASSTSGSGTYEQYF.

The gene calls are TRBV10-3 and TRBJ2-6; D may be TRBD2 (5 bases). Germline CDR1 reads ENHRY; CDR2 reads SYGVKD. The CDR3 is 15 residues long. V was pared by 3 bases and J by 0 bases, with 6 bases between. The DNA of the CDR3 is TGTGCCATCAGTGATAGCGTCTCTGGGGCCAACGTCCTGACTTTC. Translated, it gives CAISDSVSGANVLTF.

The chain employs TRBV28 and TRBJ2-5, with TRBD2 identical over 7 bases. The J call could be wrong; TRBJ2-7 is a better fit for the DNA end. The CDR3 contains 18 residues. Germline V CDR1 and CDR2: MDHEN, SYDVKM. DNA for the CDR3: TGTGCCAGCAGTTACCAGATATCTCTAGCGGCTAGCTCCTACGAGCAGTACTTC. It specifies CASSYQISLAASSYEQYF.

The chain has TRBV2 and TRBJ2-5; D is uncertain. The DNA end is a closer match to TRBJ2-7, so the J assignment may be wrong. Germline V gives CDR1 SNHLY, CDR2 FYNNEI. The CDR3 covers 12 residues. The CDR3 spells CASSLGSYEQYF. In nucleotides, the CDR3 is TGTGCCAGCAGTTTGGGGTCCTACGAGCAGTACTTC.

CDR3: CASSTRISGANVLTF. The CDR3 region has the DNA TGTGCCAGCAGCACGCGGATCTCTGGGGCCAACGTCCTGACTTTC. V and J are TRBV7-2 and TRBJ2-6; D gene uncertain. Germline CDR1 reads SGHTA; CDR2 reads FQGNSA. The V end lost 5 bases, the J end lost 0 bases, and 8 bases lay between the germline ends. The CDR3 has 15 amino acids.

V is TRBV19 and J is TRBJ1-5; possibly TRBD1 for D (5 bases). Looked up from germline, CDR1 is LNHDA and CDR2 is SQIVND (reference sequence). The V and J ends lost 5 bases and 2 bases respectively, with 13 bases between them. The CDR3 runs 15 residues. In nucleotides, the CDR3 is TGTGCCAGTAGTCTTGGGATACAGGGCAATCAGCCCCAGCATTTT. Translated: CASSLGIQGNQPQHF.

This clone was observed a handful of times. CDR3 bases: TGTGCCTGGAGTTCTAGCGGGACAAGGACCGGGGAGCTGTTTTTT. Translating gives CAWSSSGTRTGELFF. The chain is built from TRBV30 and TRBJ2-2; TRBD2 matches at 9 bases. Germline-derived CDR1 and CDR2 are GTSNPN and SVGIG (reference sequence). V dropped 2 bases and J dropped 5; count of bases not matched to a gene: 6. The CDR3 is made up of 15 amino acids. The entire variable domain, with the rest obtained from reference TRBV30 and TRBJ2-2, is as follows: SQTIHQWPATLVQPVGSPLSLECTVEGTSNPNLYWYRQAAGRGLQLLFYSVGIGQISSEVPQNLSASRPQDRQFILSSKKLLLSDSGFYLCAWSSSGTRTGELFFGEGSRLTVL.

V usage is TRBV5-4 and J usage is TRBJ2-6; D might be TRBD2 (6 bases). This CDR3 spans 17 amino acids. Trimming took off 5 bases at V and 4 bases at J, with 19 bases between the two ends. CDR1 is SGHNT, CDR2 YYREEE, per germline (reference sequence). This CDR3 reads CASRPDGGVVGANVLTF. CDR3 nucleotides: TGTGCCAGCAGACCCGACGGGGGAGTGGTCGGGGCCAACGTCCTGACTTTC.

The chain couples TRBV27 to TRBJ2-7; 11 positions match TRBD2. The CDR3 is 18 amino acids. Looked up from germline, CDR1 is MNHEY and CDR2 is SMNVEV (reference sequence). Trimming cost V 5 bases and J 0 bases; bases outside gene matches: 12. The chain's CDR3 is CASSPRPLTSGNSYEQYF. CDR3 coding DNA: TGTGCCAGCAGTCCCCGCCCCCTGACTAGCGGGAACTCCTACGAGCAGTACTTC.

J is TRBJ1-1 and V is TRBV15; no definite D call. This CDR3 comprises 17 residues. The ends were cut back, 2 bases at V and 0 bases at J, with 16 bases in the middle. Germline CDR1 LNHNV, CDR2 YYDKDF (reference sequence). The CDR3 region is CATSRPDKHSMNTEAFF. DNA for the CDR3: TGTGCCACCAGCAGACCCGACAAACACTCGATGAACACTGAAGCTTTCTTT. The full variable domain, its missing parts supplied by reference TRBV15 and TRBJ1-1, is DAMVIQNPRYQVTQFGKPVTLSCSQTLNHNVMYWYQQKSSQAPKLLFHYYDKDFNNEADTPDNFQSRRPNTSFCFLDIRSPGLGDTAMYLCATSRPDKHSMNTEAFFGQGTRLTVV.

Concerning this clone: The sample holds other DNA sequences that translate to the same CDR3. This chain connects TRBV6-5 to TRBJ1-1; D not resolved. The CDR3 runs to 13 residues. Trimming removed 5 bases at V and 0 bases at J, with 7 bases between. From germline, CDR1 is MNHEY and CDR2 SVGAGI. The DNA of the CDR3 is TGTGCCAGCAGTCGGACGGTGAACACTGAAGCTTTCTTT. Translated: CASSRTVNTEAFF.

This chain connects TRBV5-1 to TRBJ2-5; possibly TRBD2 for D (6 bases). V lost 0 bases to trimming and J lost 4 bases, with 7 bases between them. The CDR3 totals 13 residues. CDR1 and CDR2 (germline): SGHRS, YFSETQ. The CDR3 coding sequence is TGCGCCAGCAGCTTGGAGGAGGGAGAGACCCAGTACTTC. Translated, it gives CASSLEEGETQYF. Looking up the rest from reference TRBV5-1 and TRBJ2-5 gives the full variable domain: KAGVTQTPRYLIKTRGQQVTLSCSPISGHRSVSWYQQTPGQGLQFLFEYFSETQRNKGNFPGRFSGRQFSNSRSEMNVSTLELGDSALYLCASSLEEGETQYFGPGTRLLVL.

The count of this clone is one. This rearrangement joins TRBV7-9 to TRBJ2-5; D uncertain. V lost 1 base and J lost 5, with 11 bases in between. This CDR3 is built from 14 residues. Germline assignment: CDR1 SEHNR and CDR2 FQNEAQ (reference sequence). The CDR3 is CASSLEAEAETQYF. Written as DNA, the CDR3 is TGTGCCAGCAGCTTAGAGGCCGAGGCGGAGACCCAGTACTTC.

This rearrangement joins TRBV5-6 to TRBJ2-2; 12 bases agree with TRBD2. After removal of 2 bases from V and 4 bases from J, the junction contained 9 bases not matched to a gene. The CDR3 consists of 18 residues. CDR1 is SGHDT and CDR2 is YYEEEE in the germline V gene. The CDR3 is CASSFGLAGPGFTGELFF. The CDR3 DNA sequence: TGTGCCAGCAGCTTCGGACTAGCGGGACCTGGTTTCACCGGGGAGCTGTTTTTT.

The chain recombines TRBV7-8 with TRBJ2-4, with unresolved D. Trimming stripped 1 base from V and 2 bases from J, with 12 bases between. Germline values: CDR1 SGHVS, CDR2 FQNEAQ. The CDR3 sequence is 16 residues long. In DNA, the CDR3 is TGTGCCAGCAGCTTAGATGGTGTTCTACCCAAAAACATTCAGTACTTC. This encodes CASSLDGVLPKNIQYF.